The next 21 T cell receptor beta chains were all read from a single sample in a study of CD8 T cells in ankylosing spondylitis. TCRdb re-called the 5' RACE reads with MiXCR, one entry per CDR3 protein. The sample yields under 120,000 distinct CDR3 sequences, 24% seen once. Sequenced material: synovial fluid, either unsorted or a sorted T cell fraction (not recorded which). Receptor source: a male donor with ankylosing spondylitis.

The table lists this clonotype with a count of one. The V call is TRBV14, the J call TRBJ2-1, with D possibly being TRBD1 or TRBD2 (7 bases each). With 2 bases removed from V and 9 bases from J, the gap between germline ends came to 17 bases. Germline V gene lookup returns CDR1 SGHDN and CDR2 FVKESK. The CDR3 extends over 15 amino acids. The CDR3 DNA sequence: TGTGCCAGCAGCCAAAGACAGGGAGGGAATAGTGAGCAGTTCTTC. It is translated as CASSQRQGGNSEQFF. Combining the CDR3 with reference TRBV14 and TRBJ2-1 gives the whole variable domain EAGVTQFPSHSVIEKGQTVTLRCDPISGHDNLYWYRRVMGKEIKFLLHFVKESKQDESGMPNNRFLAERTGGTYSTLKVQPAELEDSGVYFCASSQRQGGNSEQFFGPGTRLTVL.

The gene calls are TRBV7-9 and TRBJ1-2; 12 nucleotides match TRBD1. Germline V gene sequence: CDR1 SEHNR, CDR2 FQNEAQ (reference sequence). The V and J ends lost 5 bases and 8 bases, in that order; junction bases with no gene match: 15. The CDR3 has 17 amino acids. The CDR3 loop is CASSLNPSGTGGRGYTF. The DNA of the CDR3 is TGTGCCAGCAGCCTTAACCCCTCCGGGACAGGGGGCCGAGGCTACACCTTC.

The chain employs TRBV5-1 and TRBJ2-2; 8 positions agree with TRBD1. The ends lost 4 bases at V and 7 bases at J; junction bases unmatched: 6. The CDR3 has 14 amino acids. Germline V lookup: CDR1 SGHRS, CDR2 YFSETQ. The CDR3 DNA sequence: TGCGCCAGCAGCCAGGGGGCGACGGTCGGGGAGCTGTTTTTT. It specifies CASSQGATVGELFF.

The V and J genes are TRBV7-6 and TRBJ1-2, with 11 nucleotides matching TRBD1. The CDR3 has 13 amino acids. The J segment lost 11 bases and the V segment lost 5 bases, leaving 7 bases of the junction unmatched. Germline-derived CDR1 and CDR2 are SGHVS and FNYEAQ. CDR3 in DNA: TGTGCCAGCAGCACGTCGGGACAGGGGGGATACACCTTC. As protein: CASSTSGQGGYTF.

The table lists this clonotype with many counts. The CDR3 sequence: CASSVAGVNEQFF. CDR3 DNA: TGTGCCAGCAGCGTAGCGGGAGTCAATGAGCAGTTCTTC. The rearrangement uses TRBV12-3 or TRBV12-4 and TRBJ2-1; 9 bases agree with TRBD2. The ends lost 6 bases at V and 6 bases at J; junction bases unmatched: 3. The CDR3 is 13 residues long.

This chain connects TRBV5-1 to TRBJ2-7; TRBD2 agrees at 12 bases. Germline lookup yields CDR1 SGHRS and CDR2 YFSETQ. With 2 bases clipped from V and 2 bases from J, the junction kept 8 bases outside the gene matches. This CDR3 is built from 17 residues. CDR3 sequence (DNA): TGCGCCAGCAGCTTAAGACGTCTAGCGGGAGGGCCCTACGAGCAGTACTTC. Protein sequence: CASSLRRLAGGPYEQYF.

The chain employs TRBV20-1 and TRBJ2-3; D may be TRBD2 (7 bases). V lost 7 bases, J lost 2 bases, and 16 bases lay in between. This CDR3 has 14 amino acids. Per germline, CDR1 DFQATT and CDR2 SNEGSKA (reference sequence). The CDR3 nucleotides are TGCAGTGTCCCGCGGGGGCACGACACAGATACGCAGTATTTT. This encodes CSVPRGHDTDTQYF.

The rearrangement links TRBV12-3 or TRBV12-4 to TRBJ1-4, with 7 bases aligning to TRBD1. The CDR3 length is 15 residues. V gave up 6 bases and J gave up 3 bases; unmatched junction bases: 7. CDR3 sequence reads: CASSYRGTPNEKLFF. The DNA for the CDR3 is TGTGCCAGCAGCTACAGGGGCACTCCTAATGAAAAACTGTTTTTT.

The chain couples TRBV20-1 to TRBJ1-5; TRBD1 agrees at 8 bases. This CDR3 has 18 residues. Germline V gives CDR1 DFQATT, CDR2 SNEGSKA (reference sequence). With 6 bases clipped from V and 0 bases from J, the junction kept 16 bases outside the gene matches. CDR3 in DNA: TGCAGTGCCGACCCCGGGACAGGACACTACTCTAGCAATCAGCCCCAGCATTTT. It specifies CSADPGTGHYSSNQPQHF.

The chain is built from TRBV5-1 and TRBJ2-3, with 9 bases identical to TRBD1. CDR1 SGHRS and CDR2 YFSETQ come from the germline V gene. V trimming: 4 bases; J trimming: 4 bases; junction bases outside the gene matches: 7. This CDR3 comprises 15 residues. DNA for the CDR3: TGCGCCAGCAGCCGAACAGGGGGCTTCGCAGATACGCAGTATTTT. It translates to CASSRTGGFADTQYF.

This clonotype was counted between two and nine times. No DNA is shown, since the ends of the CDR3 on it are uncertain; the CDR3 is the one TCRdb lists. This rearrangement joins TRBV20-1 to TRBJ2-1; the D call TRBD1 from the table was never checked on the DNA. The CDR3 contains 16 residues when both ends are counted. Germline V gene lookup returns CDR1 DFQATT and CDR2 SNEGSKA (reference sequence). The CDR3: CSARDFGAGTYNEQFF.

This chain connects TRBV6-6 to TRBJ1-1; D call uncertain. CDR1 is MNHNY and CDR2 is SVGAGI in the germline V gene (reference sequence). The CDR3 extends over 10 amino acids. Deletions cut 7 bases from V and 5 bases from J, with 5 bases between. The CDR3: CASKGTEAFF. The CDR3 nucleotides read TGTGCCAGCAAGGGAACTGAAGCTTTCTTT.

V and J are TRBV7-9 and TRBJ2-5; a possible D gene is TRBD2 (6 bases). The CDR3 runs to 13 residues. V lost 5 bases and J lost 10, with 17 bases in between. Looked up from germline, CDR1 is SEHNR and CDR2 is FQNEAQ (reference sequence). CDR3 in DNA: TGTGCCAGCAGCCACTATGGGCGGGAAGGCCAGTACTTC. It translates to CASSHYGREGQYF.

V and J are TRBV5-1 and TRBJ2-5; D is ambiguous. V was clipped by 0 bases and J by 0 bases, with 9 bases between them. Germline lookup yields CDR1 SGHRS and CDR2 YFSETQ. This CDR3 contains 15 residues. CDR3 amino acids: CASSLVKNNQETQYF. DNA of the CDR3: TGCGCCAGCAGCTTGGTTAAGAACAACCAAGAGACCCAGTACTTC.

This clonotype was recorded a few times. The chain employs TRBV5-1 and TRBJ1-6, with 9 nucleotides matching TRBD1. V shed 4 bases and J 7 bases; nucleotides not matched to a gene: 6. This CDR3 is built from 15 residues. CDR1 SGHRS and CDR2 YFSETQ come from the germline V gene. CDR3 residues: CASSARTGDNSPLHF. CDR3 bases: TGCGCCAGCAGCGCGCGGACAGGGGACAATTCACCCCTCCACTTT.

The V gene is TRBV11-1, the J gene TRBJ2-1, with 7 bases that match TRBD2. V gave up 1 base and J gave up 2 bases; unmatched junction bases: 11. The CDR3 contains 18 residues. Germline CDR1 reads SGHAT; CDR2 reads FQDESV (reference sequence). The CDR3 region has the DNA TGTGCCAGCAGCTTAGGGTTCGGGGGGACTCCTACCTACAATGAGCAGTTCTTC. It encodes CASSLGFGGTPTYNEQFF.

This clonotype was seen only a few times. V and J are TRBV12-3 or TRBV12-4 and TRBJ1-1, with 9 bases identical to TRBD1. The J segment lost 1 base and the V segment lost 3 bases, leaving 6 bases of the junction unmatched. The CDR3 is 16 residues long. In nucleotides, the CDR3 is TGTGCCAGCAGTTTCTCCGGGACAGGGCCGAACACTGAAGCTTTCTTT. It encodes CASSFSGTGPNTEAFF.

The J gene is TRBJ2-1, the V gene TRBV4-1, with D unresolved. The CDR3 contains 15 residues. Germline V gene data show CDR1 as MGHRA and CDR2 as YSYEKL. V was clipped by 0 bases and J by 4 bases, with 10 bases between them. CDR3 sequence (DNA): TGCGCCAGCAGCCAAGAACCCGGTGCATACAATGAGCAGTTCTTC. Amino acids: CASSQEPGAYNEQFF.

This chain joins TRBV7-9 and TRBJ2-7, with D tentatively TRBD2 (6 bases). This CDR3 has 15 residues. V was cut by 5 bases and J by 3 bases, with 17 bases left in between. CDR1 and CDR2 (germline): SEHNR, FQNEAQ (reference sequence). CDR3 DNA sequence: TGTGCCAGCAGCCGTCTGGAGGGGAGGAGCTACGAGCAGTACTTC. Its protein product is CASSRLEGRSYEQYF.

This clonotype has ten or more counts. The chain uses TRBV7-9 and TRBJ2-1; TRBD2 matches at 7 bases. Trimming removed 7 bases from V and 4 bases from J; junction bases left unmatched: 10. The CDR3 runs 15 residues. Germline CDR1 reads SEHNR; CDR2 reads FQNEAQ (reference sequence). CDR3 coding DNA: TGTGCCAGCAACGTACCGGGACTACAGTACAATGAGCAGTTCTTC. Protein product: CASNVPGLQYNEQFF.

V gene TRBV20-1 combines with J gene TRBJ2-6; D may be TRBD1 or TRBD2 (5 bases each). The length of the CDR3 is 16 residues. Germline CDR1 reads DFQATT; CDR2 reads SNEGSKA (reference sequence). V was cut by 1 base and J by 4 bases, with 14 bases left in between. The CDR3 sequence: CSARGQGPSGANVLTF. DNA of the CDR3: TGCAGTGCTAGAGGGCAGGGACCATCAGGGGCCAACGTCCTGACTTTC.